This TCR beta chain emerged from a study of precursors of human CD4 cytotoxic T cells (dated by TCRdb to 2017 to 2018). Notes on the research overall: In total, CD4+ memory subsets from 11 to 15 donors went into the bulk TCR-seq analysis. TCR-seq analysis of roughly 15 donors yielded TCRalpha and TCRbeta chain sequences (table S7).

The sequencing machine was an Illumina MiSeq. In the authors' own workflow: The Shannon-Wiener index, computed in VDJtools, was used to measure repertoire diversity. TCRbeta clonotypes with a clonotype frequency of at least 3 were defined as expanded. The public reads were reprocessed in TCRdb via fastp at Q25 and MiXCR, keeping in-frame beta chains. Merged by CDR3 protein, the rows form single entries marked with the most common genes and DNA. TCRdb's processing, not the authors' own work, is the source of the V and J calls. Recorded for this sample are fewer than 150 distinct CDR3 sequences; 52% of them occurred a single time. The biggest ten clones account for 80% of the sample. The germline V and J ends show losses of 2 bases and 5 bases respectively, and no gene match explains 6 bases of the junction. There are 15 amino acids in the CDR3, from cysteine to phenylalanine inclusive. Just CDR3 DNA is preserved here, 45 bases in frame from base 1. The germline V gene provides CDR1 MNHEY and CDR2 SVGEGT.

Bulk UMI-based TCR sequencing was performed on four sorted CD4+ memory subsets (TCM, TEM, IL-7Rhigh TEMRA, IL-7R- TEMRA) to test a precursor-effector relationship among CD4 cytotoxic T cells. Cells were obtained from peripheral blood mononuclear cells isolated from human blood. In this sample, this clonotype turned up once. No cognate antigen has been identified for it. Base qualities are not at hand, and no much larger clone is one base apart. Support from one read is weak. Summary of the overall study and its limitations: Expanded effector clonotypes made up a larger fraction of IL-7Rhigh TEMRA clonotypes than of TEM or TCM clonotypes. The authors noted that a human observational design cannot definitively establish the direction of differentiation between precursor and effector cells. Compared with the TCM and TEM subsets, the IL-7Rhigh and IL-7R- TEMRA subsets had more restricted TCR repertoires, marked by lower diversity and more expanded clonotypes. Only about 95% of the 14 donors were included in some bulk TCR-seq comparisons, which suggests that not every subset was available for every donor.

The V gene is TRBV6-2 or TRBV6-3 and the J gene is TRBJ1-5, with 7 bases in between that match TRBD1. Sequenced sample: memory CD4+ T cells from blood (PBMCs). This receptor was identified in a human donor in good health. The nucleotides read TGTGCCAGCAGTTACACTACAGGGGTTGATCAGCCCCAGCATTTT. The encoded protein is CASSYTTGVDQPQHF.